The 19 T cell receptor beta chains below were found in one sample sequenced in a study of T cell repertoires in cytomegalovirus infection (dated 2019 in TCRdb). The run used an Illumina HiSeq 1500. TCRdb redid the processing of the public reads, applying fastp at Q25 and MiXCR, and retained in-frame beta chains. Every entry covers one CDR3 protein and lists the most common genes and DNA from its rows. Recorded for this sample are roughly 250,000 distinct CDR3 sequences; more than 9% of them occurred a single time. The leading ten clones occupy 1.5% to 2% of the sample. Sample: PBMCs. The source of these receptors is a human donor in good health (CMV status not recorded). Some clones in this sample may be carry-over from other donors' samples.

This clonotype was recorded at least ten times. The chain links TRBV25-1 to TRBJ1-2; TRBD1 is a possible D gene (6 bases). Germline CDR1 reads MGHDK; CDR2 reads SYGVNS. V lost 4 bases to trimming and J lost 2 bases, with 11 bases between them. The CDR3 covers 14 residues. The CDR3 reads CASSGYDRNYGYTF. CDR3 DNA sequence: TGTGCCAGCAGTGGGTATGACAGGAACTATGGCTACACCTTC.

The gene calls are TRBV20-1 and TRBJ1-6; weak D call: TRBD1 (6 bases). Germline-derived CDR1 and CDR2 are DFQATT and SNEGSKA (reference sequence). The germline V and J ends were trimmed by 0 bases and 10 bases, with 13 bases remaining between them. The CDR3 consists of 14 residues. CDR3 protein: CSAREQGPGSPLHF. The DNA for the CDR3 is TGCAGTGCTAGAGAACAGGGACCTGGGTCACCCCTCCACTTT.

This clonotype showed up many times. The rearrangement uses TRBV19 and TRBJ2-7; D gene ambiguous. Trimming cost V 6 bases and J 3 bases, with 15 bases left between them. The length of the CDR3 is 14 residues. Per germline, CDR1 LNHDA and CDR2 SQIVND (reference sequence). The CDR3 loop is CASSSGELHYEQYF. Written as DNA, the CDR3 is TGTGCCAGTAGCAGTGGAGAACTCCACTACGAGCAGTACTTC.

This chain connects TRBV12-3 or TRBV12-4 to TRBJ1-2, with 8 bases lining up with TRBD1. This CDR3 has 13 residues. V was pared by 5 bases and J by 8 bases, with 7 bases of the junction left unmatched. In nucleotides, the CDR3 is TGTGCCAGCAGTAACTTCCGGGACAGGGGCTACACCTTC. Protein: CASSNFRDRGYTF.

This clonotype was observed many times. V gene TRBV7-2 combines with J gene TRBJ1-2; D not resolved. The CDR3 runs 11 residues. Trimming stripped 2 bases from V and 8 bases from J, with 6 bases between. Germline V gives CDR1 SGHTA, CDR2 FQGNSA. CDR3 loop: CASSLMEGYTF. The CDR3 DNA follows: TGTGCCAGCAGCTTAATGGAGGGCTACACCTTC.

This clonotype was found many times. The V call is TRBV7-2, the J call TRBJ1-3; D is ambiguous. Germline CDR1 reads SGHTA; CDR2 reads FQGNSA. V lost 4 bases and J 4 bases, leaving 8 bases between the germline ends. The CDR3 is 13 residues long. CDR3 loop: CASSSELGNTIYF. Written as DNA, the CDR3 is TGTGCCAGCAGCTCAGAACTGGGAAACACCATATATTTT.

This clonotype was detected many times. The chain combines TRBV28 with TRBJ2-7; 14 nucleotides align to TRBD2. Germline V gene lookup returns CDR1 MDHEN and CDR2 SYDVKM. V was clipped by 3 bases and J by 6 bases; unmatched bases: 13. CDR3 length: 18 residues. DNA of the CDR3: TGTGCCAGCAGTTTGAGGACTAGCGGGAGGTTACTACAGGGCGAGCAGTACTTC. It encodes CASSLRTSGRLLQGEQYF.

This clonotype was counted ten times or more. This chain connects TRBV7-3 to TRBJ1-2; D perhaps matches TRBD1 (5 bases). V was trimmed by 4 bases and J by 4 bases, leaving 7 bases between them. The CDR3 totals 12 residues. The germline gives CDR1 SGHTA, CDR2 FQGTGA. CDR3 loop: CASSSGGYGYTF. CDR3 in DNA: TGTGCCAGCAGCTCTGGGGGCTATGGCTACACCTTC. The whole variable domain, remainder taken from reference TRBV7-3 and TRBJ1-2, is GAGVSQTPSNKVTEKGKYVELRCDPISGHTALYWYRQSLGQGPEFLIYFQGTGAADDSGLPNDRFFAVRPEGSVSTLKIQRTERGDSAVYLCASSSGGYGYTFGSGTRLTVV.

This clonotype showed up many times. The V gene is TRBV15, the J gene TRBJ1-6, with D possibly being TRBD1 (5 bases). Trimming removed 6 bases from V and 10 bases from J, with 22 bases in between. The germline CDR1 and CDR2 sequences are LNHNV and YYDKDF (reference sequence). The CDR3 contains 16 residues. The CDR3 reads CATSIRTRGDRSPLHF. The DNA for the CDR3 is TGTGCCACCAGTATTAGGACGAGAGGGGATCGCTCACCCCTCCACTTT. The full variable domain, in which reference TRBV15 and TRBJ1-6 provide the parts outside the CDR3, is DAMVIQNPRYQVTQFGKPVTLSCSQTLNHNVMYWYQQKSSQAPKLLFHYYDKDFNNEADTPDNFQSRRPNTSFCFLDIRSPGLGDTAMYLCATSIRTRGDRSPLHFGNGTRLTVT.

The chain employs TRBV29-1 and TRBJ2-7, with TRBD1 matching 8 bases. Germline values: CDR1 SQVTM, CDR2 ANQGSEA. J lost 5 bases, V lost 4 bases, and 4 bases had no gene match. This CDR3 is built from 12 residues. The CDR3 region has the DNA TGCAGCGTTGCACAGGGGGTCGACGAGCAGTACTTC. Translation gives CSVAQGVDEQYF.

This clonotype was found a few times. The chain links TRBV15 to TRBJ2-5; 7 bases match TRBD2. V was pared by 1 base and J by 5 bases, with 10 bases of the junction left unmatched. The CDR3 length is 16 residues. Germline V CDR1 and CDR2: LNHNV, YYDKDF (reference sequence). The CDR3 region is CATSRGEGGPPETQYF. For the CDR3, the DNA is TGTGCCACCAGCAGAGGGGAGGGAGGGCCGCCCGAGACCCAGTACTTC.

This clonotype has ten or more counts. J is TRBJ2-6 and V is TRBV7-2; perhaps TRBD2 as D (6 bases). The V gene lost 4 bases and the J gene lost 1 base, with 11 bases spanning the gap. This CDR3 has 16 residues. Germline V lookup: CDR1 SGHTA, CDR2 FQGNSA. The CDR3 DNA is TGTGCCAGCAGCTCCCGGGCGGGGTCTGGGGCCAACGTCCTGACTTTC. As protein: CASSSRAGSGANVLTF.

This clonotype was found many times. The chain couples TRBV7-2 to TRBJ1-5; the match to TRBD1 covers 8 bases. Germline V gene lookup returns CDR1 SGHTA and CDR2 FQGNSA. V lost 4 bases and J lost 7; bases outside the gene matches: 6. CDR3 length: 14 amino acids. The DNA of the CDR3 is TGTGCCAGCAGCTCGACAGGGGTAGGGCAGCCCCAGCATTTT. This codes for CASSSTGVGQPQHF.

This chain uses TRBV20-1 with TRBJ2-7, with 11 bases matching TRBD2. Unmatched junction bases numbered 4, after V lost 5 bases and J lost 1 base. The CDR3 has 14 amino acids. Germline lookup yields CDR1 DFQATT and CDR2 SNEGSKA (reference sequence). CDR3 nucleotides: TGCAGTGCTTTAGCGGGAGGGGGGTCCTACGAGCAGTACTTC. The encoded protein is CSALAGGGSYEQYF.

V is TRBV29-1 and J is TRBJ2-7, with 7 bases lining up with TRBD2. J was trimmed by 3 bases and V by 3 bases; bases with no gene match: 11. Germline CDR1 reads SQVTM; CDR2 reads ANQGSEA. The CDR3 runs to 15 residues. The CDR3 region has the DNA TGCAGCGTTGACGCCCCCGCGGGGGACCTCTACGAGCAGTACTTC. Protein sequence: CSVDAPAGDLYEQYF.

This chain connects TRBV5-4 to TRBJ2-1; 10 bases fit TRBD2. The J segment lost 1 base and the V segment lost 1 base, leaving 2 bases of the junction unmatched. The germline CDR1 and CDR2 sequences are SGHNT and YYREEE (reference sequence). CDR3 size: 16 residues. CDR3 bases: TGTGCCAGCAGCTTGAGTAGCGGGAGGTCCTACAATGAGCAGTTCTTC. Amino acids: CASSLSSGRSYNEQFF.

Many counts were recorded for this clonotype. The rearrangement links TRBV14 to TRBJ1-6, with D uncertain. Trimming removed 0 bases at V and 7 bases at J, with 10 bases between. Germline loops: CDR1 SGHDN, CDR2 FVKESK. The CDR3 is 15 residues long. CDR3 coding DNA: TGTGCCAGCAGCCAAGAAAGGCAGCCCAATTCACCCCTCCACTTT. The encoded protein is CASSQERQPNSPLHF.

This clonotype was found many times. The chain couples TRBV7-6 to TRBJ2-7, with D tentatively TRBD1 (5 bases). The CDR3 totals 17 residues. Germline V gene sequence: CDR1 SGHVS, CDR2 FNYEAQ. V was trimmed by 0 bases and J by 1 base, leaving 16 bases between them. The CDR3 sequence is CASSLARGHFKSYEQYF. CDR3 nucleotide sequence: TGTGCCAGCAGCTTAGCGCGAGGACACTTCAAATCCTACGAGCAGTACTTC. The full variable domain, rest sourced from reference TRBV7-6 and TRBJ2-7, is GAGVSQSPRYKVTKRGQDVALRCDPISGHVSLYWYRQALGQGPEFLTYFNYEAQQDKSGLPNDRFSAERPEGSISTLTIQRTEQRDSAMYRCASSLARGHFKSYEQYFGPGTRLTVT.

This clonotype was seen many times. CDR3 in DNA: TGTGCCAGCAGCTTTAGCGCCCTGGGGACAGATACGCAGTATTTT. This sequence encodes CASSFSALGTDTQYF. The chain employs TRBV7-3 and TRBJ2-3; D possibly corresponds to TRBD2 (5 bases). Trimming cost V 3 bases and J 3 bases, with 13 bases left between them. Per germline, CDR1 SGHTA and CDR2 FQGTGA. This CDR3 contains 15 residues. Based on the CDR3 plus reference TRBV7-3 and TRBJ2-3, the full variable domain is GAGVSQTPSNKVTEKGKYVELRCDPISGHTALYWYRQSLGQGPEFLIYFQGTGAADDSGLPNDRFFAVRPEGSVSTLKIQRTERGDSAVYLCASSFSALGTDTQYFGPGTRLTVL.